Following are 25 T cell receptor beta chains from one sample sequenced in a study of blood T cell repertoires in COVID-19 (TCRdb year 2020). Library method: the immunoSEQ multiplex PCR assay. The table comes from immuneACCESS by way of TCRdb, which keeps in-frame sequences with V and J called. Part of the clones is missing from these tables; in studies checked, under half for an unresolved V gene and the rest for unknown reasons. Recorded for this sample are about 170,000 clones; 86% of them occurred a single time. Jointly, the top ten make up approximately 10% of the sample. Sequencing input: peripheral blood. The receptor source for this set is a woman aged 55-69 years with COVID-19, enrolled during active disease.

The chain has TRBV27 and TRBJ1-2, with TRBD1 identical over 8 bases. This CDR3 is 16 amino acids long. CDR1 and CDR2 from the germline V gene are MNHEY and SMNVEV (reference sequence). Trimming took 5 bases from V and 2 from J; bases not matched to a gene: 10. Here the CDR3 reads CASSTGQGQSNYGYTF. DNA of the CDR3: TGTGCCAGCAGTACAGGACAGGGACAGTCCAACTATGGCTACACCTTC.

CDR3 DNA sequence: TGTGCCAGCTCGATCACCGGAGATACGCAGTATTTT. Amino acid sequence: CASSITGDTQYF. The chain employs TRBV18 and TRBJ2-3; no definite D call. The germline V gene encodes CDR1 KGHSH and CDR2 LQKENI. The CDR3 length is 12 residues. Trimming took off 6 bases at V and 5 bases at J, with 9 bases between the two ends.

The chain combines TRBV7-2 with TRBJ2-1, with 10 bases aligning to TRBD2. With V trimmed by 1 base and J by 4 bases, 1 base remained unmatched. The CDR3 spans 15 residues. Germline CDR1 SGHTA, CDR2 FQGNSA. The CDR3 DNA sequence: TGTGCCAGCAGCTTAGTAGCGGGAGGTTACAATGAGCAGTTCTTC. Residues: CASSLVAGGYNEQFF.

The genes are TRBV6-5 and TRBJ1-2, with 9 bases fitting TRBD1. Germline loops: CDR1 MNHEY, CDR2 SVGAGI. The ends lost 5 bases at V and 8 bases at J; junction bases unmatched: 3. The CDR3 runs 12 residues. The CDR3 sequence is CASSTGTGGYTF. CDR3 nucleotides: TGTGCCAGCAGTACCGGGACAGGGGGCTACACCTTC.

This clone was seen more than once but under ten times. One junction end does not reproduce the germline sequence, and a read error may be involved. The rearrangement links TRBV7-7 to TRBJ2-1, with 10 bases aligning to TRBD2. CDR3 length: 15 amino acids. The germline V gene encodes CDR1 SSHAT and CDR2 FNYEAQ (reference sequence). CDR3 residues: CASSSSGRAFNEQFF. The CDR3 coding sequence is TGTGCTAGCAGCTCGAGCGGGAGGGCCTTTAATGAGCAGTTCTTC.

V and J are TRBV28 and TRBJ1-2; 10 nucleotides align to TRBD1. The germline V gene encodes CDR1 MDHEN and CDR2 SYDVKM. The CDR3 extends over 15 amino acids. Germline trimming cut 5 bases from V and 2 bases from J; bases unmatched to any gene: 5. The CDR3 here is CASSAPGQGNYGYTF. As DNA, the CDR3 is TGTGCCAGCAGTGCTCCGGGACAGGGGAACTATGGCTACACCTTC.

CDR3 nucleotides: TGTGCCAGCAGCTTTGGGTTGGAGAGCTCCTATAATTCACCCCTCCACTTT. Translation gives CASSFGLESSYNSPLHF. The rearrangement links TRBV5-6 to TRBJ1-6; D uncertain. With 2 bases removed from V and 0 bases from J, the gap between germline ends came to 12 bases. Germline CDR1 is SGHDT and CDR2 is YYEEEE. This CDR3 has 17 residues.

Only one count was recorded for this clone. The rearrangement joins TRBV4-3 to TRBJ2-1; D is perhaps TRBD1 (6 bases). Trimming stripped 1 base from V and 3 bases from J, with 10 bases between. The CDR3 totals 15 residues. CDR1 is LGHNA, CDR2 YSLEER, per germline. CDR3 sequence (DNA): TGCGCCAGCAGCCAAGGGACAGAATTCTACAATGAGCAGTTCTTC. Its translation: CASSQGTEFYNEQFF.

J is TRBJ1-2 and V is TRBV29-1; D not resolved. Trimming took off 2 bases at V and 8 bases at J, with 18 bases between the two ends. Per germline, CDR1 SQVTM and CDR2 ANQGSEA. The CDR3 is made up of 14 amino acids. As DNA, the CDR3 is TGCAGCGTTGAATCGGGCGGAGGATACTCGGGCTACACCTTC. This translates into CSVESGGGYSGYTF.

V usage is TRBV7-3 and J usage is TRBJ2-7; 7 bases are shared with TRBD1. Trimming at V came to 4 bases and at J to 7 bases, leaving 10 bases not matched to a gene. The CDR3 is 14 amino acids. Germline CDR1 is SGHTA and CDR2 is FQGTGA. The CDR3 DNA reads as TGTGCCAGCAGCTCTCGCCCCTCGACAGGGGAGCAGTACTTC. It specifies CASSSRPSTGEQYF. The variable domain in full, with the rest retrieved from reference TRBV7-3 and TRBJ2-7, is GAGVSQTPSNKVTEKGKYVELRCDPISGHTALYWYRQSLGQGPEFLIYFQGTGAADDSGLPNDRFFAVRPEGSVSTLKIQRTERGDSAVYLCASSSRPSTGEQYFGPGTRLTVT.

The chain joins TRBV9 to TRBJ2-1, with TRBD2 matching over 13 bases. V gave up 0 bases and J gave up 6 bases; unmatched junction bases: 6. The CDR3 covers 17 residues. Per germline, CDR1 SGDLS and CDR2 YYNGEE. CDR3 protein: CASSVATRLAGGNEQFF. DNA of the CDR3: TGTGCCAGCAGCGTAGCTACGAGACTAGCGGGAGGCAATGAGCAGTTCTTC.

The gene calls are TRBV6-5 and TRBJ1-1; possibly TRBD1 for D (6 bases). Germline CDR1 MNHEY, CDR2 SVGAGI. V shed 8 bases and J shed 8 bases, with 9 bases lying between them. This CDR3 comprises 10 residues. The CDR3 DNA is TGTGCCAGCGGCAGGGGAGAAGCTTTCTTT. It translates to CASGRGEAFF.

The CDR3 protein is CASRQGLDGYTF. The CDR3 region has the DNA TGTGCCAGCAGACAGGGTTTGGATGGCTACACCTTC. The V gene is TRBV6-6, the J gene TRBJ1-2, with D possibly matching TRBD1 (6 bases). V was cut by 6 bases and J by 6 bases, with 11 bases left in between. The CDR3 totals 12 residues. CDR1 MNHNY and CDR2 SVGAGI come from the germline V gene (reference sequence).

The chain joins TRBV9 to TRBJ2-3; possible D gene TRBD2, 7 bases. Between the trimmed V and J ends, which lost 1 base and 3 bases, there was a span of 15 bases. CDR3 length equals 16 residues. The V gene's germline CDR1 is SGDLS and CDR2 YYNGEE. Here the CDR3 DNA reads TGTGCCAGCAGCGTATCTGGGGGAGGGGGGACAGATACGCAGTATTTT. Its translation: CASSVSGGGGTDTQYF.

The sample holds a few counts of this clone. The J gene is TRBJ2-7, the V gene TRBV15, with 9 bases that match TRBD1. The J segment lost 3 bases and the V segment lost 1 base, leaving 4 bases of the junction unmatched. The CDR3 is 15 residues long. Per the germline V gene, CDR1 is LNHNV and CDR2 is YYDKDF (reference sequence). CDR3 amino acids: CATSRGRGQGYEQYF. DNA of the CDR3: TGTGCCACCAGCAGAGGCAGGGGACAGGGCTACGAGCAGTACTTC.

This clone was observed a handful of times. J is TRBJ1-5 and V is TRBV28; D perhaps matches TRBD1 (6 bases). The CDR3 runs 14 residues. Per the germline V gene, CDR1 is MDHEN and CDR2 is SYDVKM. V lost 5 bases and J 4 bases, leaving 12 bases between the germline ends. CDR3 sequence (DNA): TGTGCCAGCAGTCGGACAGCGGATAATCAGCCCCAGCATTTT. It is translated as CASSRTADNQPQHF.

The V and J genes are TRBV6-4 and TRBJ2-2; D is uncertain. The V end was cut by 5 bases, the J end by 1 base, with 5 bases between. CDR1 and CDR2 from the germline V gene are MRHNA and SNTAGT. The CDR3 loop spans 13 amino acids. CDR3 amino acids: CASSPRNTGELFF. CDR3 DNA: TGTGCCAGCAGTCCCAGGAACACCGGGGAGCTGTTTTTT.

The count of this clone is one. The V gene is TRBV3-1 (or the pseudogene TRBV3-2), the J gene TRBJ2-4; 7 nucleotides match TRBD2. Germline V gene sequence: CDR1 LGHDT, CDR2 YNNKEL (reference sequence). V lost 5 bases, J lost 6 bases, and 13 bases stayed unmatched. The CDR3 totals 16 residues. CDR3: CASSGGRARMINIQYF. DNA for the CDR3: TGTGCCAGCAGCGGGGGGAGGGCTAGGATGATAAACATTCAGTACTTC.

CDR3 amino acids: CASSSAAGVGNEQFF. The CDR3 DNA sequence: TGTGCCAGCAGCTCCGCGGCGGGAGTGGGGAATGAGCAGTTCTTC. J is TRBJ2-1 and V is TRBV7-2, with 7 positions matching TRBD2. With V trimmed by 4 bases and J by 7 bases, 10 bases remained unmatched. CDR1 and CDR2 (germline): SGHTA, FQGNSA. CDR3 length: 15 residues. Full variable domain (outside the CDR3, taken from reference TRBV7-2 and TRBJ2-1): GAGVSQSPSNKVTEKGKDVELRCDPISGHTALYWYRQSLGQGLEFLIYFQGNSAPDKSGLPSDRFSAERTGGSVSTLTIQRTQQEDSAVYLCASSSAAGVGNEQFFGPGTRLTVL.

This chain connects TRBV3-1 (or the pseudogene TRBV3-2) to TRBJ1-5; TRBD1 is a possible D gene (5 bases). Germline assignment: CDR1 LGHDT and CDR2 YNNKEL (reference sequence). The V and J ends lost 3 bases and 1 base respectively, with 13 bases between them. CDR3 size: 16 residues. For the CDR3, the DNA is TGTGCCAGCAGCCAGGCAGGGTCGAGAAGCAATCAGCCCCAGCATTTT. It is translated as CASSQAGSRSNQPQHF.

The V call is TRBV4-3, the J call TRBJ2-1, with 8 bases identical to TRBD2. CDR1 and CDR2 (germline): LGHNA, YSLEER. The J segment lost 4 bases and the V segment lost 0 bases, leaving 5 bases of the junction unmatched. The CDR3 loop spans 16 amino acids. In DNA, the CDR3 is TGCGCCAGCAGCCAAGATGTAGCGGGATTTTACAATGAGCAGTTCTTC. This sequence encodes CASSQDVAGFYNEQFF.

This chain connects TRBV11-3 to TRBJ1-2; 9 nucleotides line up with TRBD1. This CDR3 region has 14 residues. Germline CDR1 SGHNT, CDR2 YENEEA. The J segment lost 5 bases and the V segment lost 4 bases, leaving 5 bases of the junction unmatched. Here the CDR3 DNA reads TGTGCCAGCAGCTCGCCGGGACAGGGATATGGCTACACCTTC. It is translated as CASSSPGQGYGYTF.

This CDR3 reads CSVGDRGPVGYTF. The CDR3 DNA reads TGCAGCGTTGGGGACAGGGGGCCTGTAGGCTACACCTTC. The V and J genes are TRBV29-1 and TRBJ1-2; 12 nucleotides match TRBD1. The CDR3 loop spans 13 amino acids. J was trimmed by 8 bases and V by 4 bases; bases with no gene match: 5. Germline CDR1 SQVTM, CDR2 ANQGSEA.

The chain has TRBV25-1 and TRBJ1-2; D gene uncertain. Trimming took 3 bases from V and 5 from J, leaving 13 bases between them. The CDR3 runs 14 residues. Germline V gene data show CDR1 as MGHDK and CDR2 as SYGVNS. The CDR3 DNA reads as TGTGCCAGCAGTGACCCCAGGTTCACATATGGCTACACCTTC. Residues: CASSDPRFTYGYTF.

The V call is TRBV12-3 or TRBV12-4, the J call TRBJ1-4; no definite D call. Trimming removed 5 bases from V and 5 bases from J, with 3 bases in between. The CDR3 has 11 amino acids. The CDR3 here is CASSPNEKLFF. The CDR3 region has the DNA TGTGCCAGCAGTCCAAATGAAAAACTGTTTTTT.